These 27 T cell receptor beta chains were all obtained from the same sample, sequenced in a study of cytomegalovirus exposure and HLA in healthy donors. Vbeta (60) and Jbeta (13) primers were used in the PCR. Clones were read by immunoSEQ multiplex PCR, and TCRdb kept only the in-frame ones, dropping some. This table holds some 180,000 clones, around 80% found once. Input material: PBMCs. These receptors were taken from a girl aged 10-17 years in good health and CMV-seropositive.

The chain recombines TRBV10-1 with TRBJ2-7, with 7 positions matching TRBD1. Germline CDR1 and CDR2: WNHNN and SYGVQD (reference sequence). The junction had 6 bases not matched to a gene; V was cut back by 3 bases and J by 1 base. The CDR3 has 15 amino acids. The CDR3 DNA sequence: TGCGCCAGCAGTGATGAAAGACAGGGATCCTACGAGCAGTACTTC. Encoded protein: CASSDERQGSYEQYF.

Written as DNA, the CDR3 is TGCGCCAGCAGCATCCCTCGGGACAGGGGACCGAACACTGAAGCTTTCTTT. Translated: CASSIPRDRGPNTEAFF. The chain has TRBV5-1 and TRBJ1-1; 10 bases match TRBD1. The CDR3 has 17 residues. The V gene's germline CDR1 is SGHRS and CDR2 YFSETQ. With 4 bases clipped from V and 1 base from J, the junction kept 10 bases outside the gene matches.

V usage is TRBV19 and J usage is TRBJ1-1, with 9 bases identical to TRBD1. Germline CDR1 reads LNHDA; CDR2 reads SQIVND (reference sequence). Trimming at V came to 9 bases and at J to 5 bases, leaving 10 bases not matched to a gene. CDR3 size: 14 residues. CDR3 coding DNA: TGTGCCAGCAATATACAGGGGGCAGGAACTGAAGCTTTCTTT. This gives the protein CASNIQGAGTEAFF.

This chain uses TRBV9 with TRBJ2-7; 8 nucleotides align to TRBD1. Losses at the gene ends were 4 bases for V and 1 base for J; bases not matched to a gene: 7. Germline lookup yields CDR1 SGDLS and CDR2 YYNGEE. The CDR3 consists of 15 residues. CDR3 residues: CASSLGQGVSYEQYF. CDR3 sequence (DNA): TGTGCCAGCAGCCTAGGACAGGGAGTTTCCTACGAGCAGTACTTC.

This chain links TRBV6-5 with TRBJ1-6; D ambiguous. This CDR3 is 11 amino acids long. Between the trimmed V and J ends, which lost 8 bases and 14 bases, there was a span of 13 bases. Looked up from germline, CDR1 is MNHEY and CDR2 is SVGAGI. In DNA, the CDR3 is TGTGCCAGCGAAAACAGCGGCGCCCTCCACTTT. It specifies CASENSGALHF.

A remark on this clone: The junction does not match germline at one end; this may be a read error. CDR3 sequence reads: CASSKAGTRSF. Written as DNA, the CDR3 is TGTGCCAGCAGCAAAGCCGGGACAAGGAGTTTC. The chain uses TRBV7-8 and TRBJ1-2, with D perhaps TRBD1 (6 bases). The length of the CDR3 is 11 residues. Germline V lookup: CDR1 SGHVS, CDR2 FQNEAQ.

The sample holds one count of this clone. This chain connects TRBV6-5 to TRBJ1-3, with D possibly TRBD1 on 5 matching bases. Per germline, CDR1 MNHEY and CDR2 SVGAGI. The CDR3 sequence is 16 residues long. V was cut by 0 bases and J by 0 bases, with 9 bases left in between. In nucleotides, the CDR3 is TGTGCCAGCAGTTACTCGGACATGACCTCTGGAAACACCATATATTTT. It translates to CASSYSDMTSGNTIYF.

The table lists this clone with a count of one. The chain uses TRBV6-5 and TRBJ1-5; D is ambiguous. The length of the CDR3 is 16 residues. V gave up 0 bases and J gave up 0 bases, with 9 bases separating them. CDR1 and CDR2 from the germline V gene are MNHEY and SVGAGI. CDR3 DNA: TGTGCCAGCAGTTACTCGAGGTCAGCTAGCAATCAGCCCCAGCATTTT. Translation gives CASSYSRSASNQPQHF.

This clone occurred a few times. The rearrangement uses TRBV11-2 and TRBJ2-2; tentatively, D is TRBD1 (6 bases). Germline CDR1 SGHAT, CDR2 FQNNGV. The CDR3 covers 13 residues. V was trimmed by 5 bases and J by 6 bases, leaving 10 bases between them. The CDR3 region is CASSQQGSGELFF. CDR3 DNA sequence: TGTGCCAGCAGCCAACAGGGTTCCGGGGAGCTGTTTTTT.

The rearrangement joins TRBV5-1 to TRBJ2-3; D not certain. CDR3 length equals 15 residues. The germline V gene has CDR1 SGHRS and CDR2 YFSETQ. Trimming left V 2 bases short and J 0 bases short, with 10 bases between. The CDR3 reads CASSFQAFSTDTQYF. The CDR3 DNA is TGCGCCAGCAGCTTCCAGGCATTTAGCACAGATACGCAGTATTTT.

The rearrangement links TRBV7-9 to TRBJ2-2; 8 bases are a match to TRBD1. The CDR3 is 16 amino acids. Trimming removed 5 bases from V and 2 bases from J; junction bases left unmatched: 7. Germline V gene lookup returns CDR1 SEHNR and CDR2 FQNEAQ (reference sequence). The CDR3 sequence: CASSTADRANTGELFF. CDR3 sequence (DNA): TGTGCCAGCAGCACAGCGGACAGGGCCAACACCGGGGAGCTGTTTTTT. Using reference TRBV7-9 and TRBJ2-2 for the parts outside the CDR3, the full variable domain is DTGVSQNPRHKITKRGQNVTFRCDPISEHNRLYWYRQTLGQGPEFLTYFQNEAQLEKSRLLSDRFSAERPKGSFSTLEIQRTEQGDSAMYLCASSTADRANTGELFFGEGSRLTVL.

The chain carries TRBV4-3 and TRBJ2-3; D call uncertain. Germline V CDR1 and CDR2: LGHNA, YSLEER. The CDR3 has 13 amino acids. The V end was cut by 3 bases, the J end by 2 bases, with 6 bases between. CDR3 residues: CASSQSLTDTQYF. The CDR3 DNA reads as TGCGCCAGCAGCCAGTCCCTCACAGATACGCAGTATTTT.

The genes are TRBV6-6 and TRBJ2-2; 10 bases agree with TRBD1. Germline trimming cut 5 bases from V and 7 bases from J; bases unmatched to any gene: 10. The CDR3 covers 16 residues. CDR1 is MNHNY, CDR2 SVGAGI, per germline (reference sequence). Here the CDR3 DNA reads TGTGCCAGCAGTCCACTCCCGGGACAGGGGATCGGGGAGCTGTTTTTT. The encoded protein is CASSPLPGQGIGELFF.

Note on this clone: At one end, the junction sequence differs from germline, possibly due to a read error. The chain combines TRBV19 with TRBJ1-1; D not certain. The CDR3 contains 12 residues. The germline gives CDR1 LNHDA, CDR2 SQIVND (reference sequence). The CDR3 DNA sequence: TGTGCCAGTAGTTCCATCCGAACTGAAGATTTCTTT. Translating it yields CASSSIRTEDFF.

The V call is TRBV4-1, the J call TRBJ1-2, with D unresolved. V was trimmed by 0 bases and J by 0 bases, leaving 14 bases between them. Germline loops: CDR1 MGHRA, CDR2 YSYEKL. CDR3 size: 17 residues. The CDR3 region is CASSQDSATEANYGYTF. CDR3 sequence (DNA): TGCGCCAGCAGCCAAGACTCCGCTACCGAAGCTAACTATGGCTACACCTTC.

This clone is a singleton in its sample. V gene TRBV21-1 combines with J gene TRBJ2-1; TRBD1 is the table's D call, not checked against the DNA. TRBV21-1 is classified as a pseudogene. This CDR3 is built from 18 residues. The CDR3 region is CASSKALFVSSSYNEQFF. Written as DNA, the CDR3 is TGTGCCAGCAGCAAAGCGCTGTTCGTCTCCAGCTCCTACAATGAGCAGTTCTTC.

The chain combines TRBV5-8 with TRBJ2-3; 12 bases line up with TRBD1. This CDR3 has 14 residues. Germline V CDR1 and CDR2: SGHTS, YDEGEE. The junction had 4 bases not matched to a gene; V was cut back by 7 bases and J by 4 bases. The DNA of the CDR3 is TGTGCCAGCGGGGACAGGGGGCACTCAGATACGCAGTATTTT. Amino acids: CASGDRGHSDTQYF.

CDR3 coding DNA: TGTGCCAGCAGCGTAGACCTGGCCCGGGGGACAGCACCTATCCAGTACTTC. This gives the protein CASSVDLARGTAPIQYF. The chain has TRBV9 and TRBJ2-4; D is possibly TRBD1 (7 bases). V was pared by 0 bases and J by 13 bases, with 26 bases between. Germline V gene data show CDR1 as SGDLS and CDR2 as YYNGEE. CDR3 length: 17 amino acids.

V and J are TRBV27 and TRBJ2-1; 7 bases are a match to TRBD1. With 2 bases clipped from V and 8 bases from J, the junction kept 6 bases outside the gene matches. The CDR3 length is 14 residues. CDR1 MNHEY and CDR2 SMNVEV come from the germline V gene (reference sequence). In DNA, the CDR3 is TGTGCCAGCAGTTTACGAGACAGGGCCTATGAGCAGTTCTTC. It translates to CASSLRDRAYEQFF.

This clone was observed once. The rearrangement uses TRBV27 and TRBJ1-2; the match to TRBD1 covers 9 bases. Looked up from germline, CDR1 is MNHEY and CDR2 is SMNVEV (reference sequence). V gave up 6 bases and J gave up 4 bases; unmatched junction bases: 9. CDR3 size: 15 residues. The CDR3 DNA is TGTGCCAGCAGGGACTCCGGGACAGGGTTCTATGGCTACACCTTC. It translates to CASRDSGTGFYGYTF.

V usage is TRBV5-1 and J usage is TRBJ2-5, with 8 nucleotides matching TRBD1. Germline V gene lookup returns CDR1 SGHRS and CDR2 YFSETQ. V was pared by 1 base and J by 2 bases, with 4 bases of the junction left unmatched. The CDR3 spans 15 residues. CDR3 residues: CASSLTWTGQETQYF. In DNA form, the CDR3 reads TGCGCCAGCAGCTTGACCTGGACAGGGCAAGAGACCCAGTACTTC.

This clone was detected only a few times. CDR3 protein: CASSQTGTVNTEAFF. In nucleotides, the CDR3 is TGTGCCAGCAGCCAAACCGGGACAGTGAACACTGAAGCTTTCTTT. V is TRBV6-5 and J is TRBJ1-1, with 7 bases fitting TRBD1. Germline CDR1 MNHEY, CDR2 SVGAGI. The CDR3 is made up of 15 amino acids. With 6 bases clipped from V and 0 bases from J, the junction kept 7 bases outside the gene matches.

This chain uses TRBV6-5 with TRBJ2-1; 7 nucleotides match TRBD2. V trimming: 9 bases; J trimming: 2 bases; junction bases outside the gene matches: 7. The CDR3 consists of 14 residues. Germline CDR1 is MNHEY and CDR2 is SVGAGI. The CDR3 sequence is CASRGAGAYNEQFF. The CDR3 DNA sequence: TGTGCCAGTAGAGGGGCGGGAGCCTACAATGAGCAGTTCTTC.

The rearrangement links TRBV7-9 to TRBJ2-4, with 10 bases identical to TRBD1. CDR1 and CDR2 from the germline V gene are SEHNR and FQNEAQ (reference sequence). V shed 3 bases, J shed 7 bases, and the junction held 0 bases outside the gene matches. The length of the CDR3 is 13 residues. CDR3 DNA: TGTGCCAGCAGCTTGGGACAGGGGAACATTCAGTACTTC. Translating gives CASSLGQGNIQYF.

The gene calls are TRBV19 and TRBJ2-2, with D maybe TRBD1 (6 bases). Trimming pared 3 bases from V and 6 bases from J, leaving 11 bases between. This CDR3 has 14 amino acids. Per the germline V gene, CDR1 is LNHDA and CDR2 is SQIVND (reference sequence). CDR3 residues: CASSINRDSGELFF. CDR3 nucleotides: TGTGCCAGTAGTATTAACAGGGATTCCGGGGAGCTGTTTTTT.

The chain recombines TRBV29-1 with TRBJ2-3; D unclear. Germline V CDR1 and CDR2: SQVTM, ANQGSEA. The CDR3 sequence is 13 residues long. The V end lost 3 bases, the J end lost 4 bases, and 11 bases lay between the germline ends. CDR3 in DNA: TGCAGCGTTGATCCCAGTTATCCAGATACGCAGTATTTT. Its protein product is CSVDPSYPDTQYF.

The chain carries TRBV2 and TRBJ1-1; perhaps TRBD1 as D (6 bases). Germline values: CDR1 SNHLY, CDR2 FYNNEI. The CDR3 extends over 13 amino acids. V lost 7 bases, J lost 3 bases, and 12 bases lay in between. CDR3 sequence (DNA): TGTGCCAGCACCCCACAGGGATACACTGAAGCTTTCTTT. Amino acid sequence: CASTPQGYTEAFF. Supplemented by reference TRBV2 and TRBJ1-1, the full variable domain reads EPEVTQTPSHQVTQMGQEVILRCVPISNHLYFYWYRQILGQKVEFLVSFYNNEISEKSEIFDDQFSVERPDGSNFTLKIRSTKLEDSAMYFCASTPQGYTEAFFGQGTRLTVV.